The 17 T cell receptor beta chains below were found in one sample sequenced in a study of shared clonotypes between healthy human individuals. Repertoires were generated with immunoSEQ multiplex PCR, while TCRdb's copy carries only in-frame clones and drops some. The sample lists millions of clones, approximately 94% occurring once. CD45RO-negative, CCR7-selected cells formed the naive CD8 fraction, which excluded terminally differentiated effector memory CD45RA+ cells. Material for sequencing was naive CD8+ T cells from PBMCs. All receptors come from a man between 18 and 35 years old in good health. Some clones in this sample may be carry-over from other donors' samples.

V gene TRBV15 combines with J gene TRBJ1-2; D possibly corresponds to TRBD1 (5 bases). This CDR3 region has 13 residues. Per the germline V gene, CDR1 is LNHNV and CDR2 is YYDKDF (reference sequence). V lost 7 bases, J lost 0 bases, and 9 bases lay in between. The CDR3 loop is CATTGGTNYGYTF. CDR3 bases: TGTGCCACCACCGGGGGGACTAACTATGGCTACACCTTC.

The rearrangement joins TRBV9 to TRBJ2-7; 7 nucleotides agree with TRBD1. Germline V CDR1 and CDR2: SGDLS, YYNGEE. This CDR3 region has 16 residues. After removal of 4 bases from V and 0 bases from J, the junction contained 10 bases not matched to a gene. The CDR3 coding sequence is TGTGCCAGCAGCCCCCATCCCGGGACAGCCTCCTACGAGCAGTACTTC. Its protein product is CASSPHPGTASYEQYF.

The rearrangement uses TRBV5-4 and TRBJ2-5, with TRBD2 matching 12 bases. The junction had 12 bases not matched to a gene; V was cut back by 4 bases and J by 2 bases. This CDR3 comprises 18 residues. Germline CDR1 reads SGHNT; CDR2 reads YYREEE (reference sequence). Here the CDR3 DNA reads TGTGCCAGCAGCCTTAGGACTAGCGGGATAACTTGGCAAGAGACCCAGTACTTC. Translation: CASSLRTSGITWQETQYF.

In DNA, the CDR3 is TGTGCCAGCAGCTTAGCGCGGTTCGGTGGGGCCAACGTCCTGACTTTC. It yields the protein CASSLARFGGANVLTF. The chain combines TRBV7-6 with TRBJ2-6; D uncertain. CDR3 length: 16 amino acids. V was pared by 0 bases and J by 3 bases, with 9 bases between. Germline CDR1 reads SGHVS; CDR2 reads FNYEAQ.

For the CDR3, the DNA is TGTGCCAGCAGCCCGCGGACAGGTGGGGGTTTAGACTACGAGCAGTACTTC. Translating gives CASSPRTGGGLDYEQYF. The rearrangement links TRBV13 to TRBJ2-7, with 7 bases matching TRBD1. J was trimmed by 3 bases and V by 5 bases; bases with no gene match: 16. In germline, CDR1 is PRHDT, CDR2 FYEKMQ (reference sequence). The CDR3 spans 17 residues.

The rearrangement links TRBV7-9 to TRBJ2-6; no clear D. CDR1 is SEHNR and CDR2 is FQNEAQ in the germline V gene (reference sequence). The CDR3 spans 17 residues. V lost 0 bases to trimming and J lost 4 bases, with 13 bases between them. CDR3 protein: CASSLATRLLGANVLTF. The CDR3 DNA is TGTGCCAGCAGCTTAGCGACACGTCTCTTGGGGGCCAACGTCCTGACTTTC.

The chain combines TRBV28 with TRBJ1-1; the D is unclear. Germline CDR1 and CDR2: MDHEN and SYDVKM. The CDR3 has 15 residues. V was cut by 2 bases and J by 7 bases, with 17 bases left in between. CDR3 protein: CASSLTTYGSGEAFF. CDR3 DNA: TGTGCCAGCAGTTTAACAACATACGGGTCGGGTGAAGCTTTCTTT.

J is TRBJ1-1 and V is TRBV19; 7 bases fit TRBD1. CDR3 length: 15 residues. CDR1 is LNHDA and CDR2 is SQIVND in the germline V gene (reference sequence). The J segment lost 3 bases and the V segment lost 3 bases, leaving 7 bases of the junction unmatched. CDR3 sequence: CASSIPGGQHTEAFF. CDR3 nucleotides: TGTGCCAGTAGTATCCCAGGGGGACAACACACTGAAGCTTTCTTT.

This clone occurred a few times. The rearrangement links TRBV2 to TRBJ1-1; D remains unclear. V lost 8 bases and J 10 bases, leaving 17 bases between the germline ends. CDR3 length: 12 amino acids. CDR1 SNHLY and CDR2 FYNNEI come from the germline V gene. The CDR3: CASEENTRGAFF. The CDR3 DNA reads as TGTGCCAGCGAAGAAAACACCAGAGGAGCTTTCTTT. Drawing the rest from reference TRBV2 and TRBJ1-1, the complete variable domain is EPEVTQTPSHQVTQMGQEVILRCVPISNHLYFYWYRQILGQKVEFLVSFYNNEISEKSEIFDDQFSVERPDGSNFTLKIRSTKLEDSAMYFCASEENTRGAFFGQGTRLTVV.

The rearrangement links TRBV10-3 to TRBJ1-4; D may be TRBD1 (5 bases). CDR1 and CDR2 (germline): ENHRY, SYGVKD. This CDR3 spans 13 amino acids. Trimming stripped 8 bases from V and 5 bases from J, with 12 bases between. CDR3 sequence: CAIPGRDNEKLFF. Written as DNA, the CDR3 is TGTGCCATCCCGGGAAGGGACAATGAAAAACTGTTTTTT.

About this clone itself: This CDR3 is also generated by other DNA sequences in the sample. The CDR3 loop is CSAGGNEQFF. As DNA, the CDR3 is TGCAGCGCAGGGGGCAATGAGCAGTTCTTC. J is TRBJ2-1 and V is TRBV29-1, with 7 bases that match TRBD1. Germline V gene lookup returns CDR1 SQVTM and CDR2 ANQGSEA. Trimming at V came to 7 bases and at J to 6 bases, leaving 0 bases not matched to a gene. This CDR3 region has 10 residues.

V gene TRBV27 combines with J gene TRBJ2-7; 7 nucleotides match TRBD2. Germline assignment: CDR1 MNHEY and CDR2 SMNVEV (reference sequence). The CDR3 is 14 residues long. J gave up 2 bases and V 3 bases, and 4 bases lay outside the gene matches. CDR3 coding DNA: TGTGCCAGCAGTTTGGGGAGGGACGCCTACGAGCAGTACTTC. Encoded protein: CASSLGRDAYEQYF.

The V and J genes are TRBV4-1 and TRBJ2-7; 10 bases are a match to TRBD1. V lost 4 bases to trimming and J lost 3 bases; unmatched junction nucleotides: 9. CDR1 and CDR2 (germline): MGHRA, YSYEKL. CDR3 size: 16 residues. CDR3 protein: CASSLGRTGGFYEQYF. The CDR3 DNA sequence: TGCGCCAGCAGCCTGGGCAGGACAGGGGGGTTCTACGAGCAGTACTTC.

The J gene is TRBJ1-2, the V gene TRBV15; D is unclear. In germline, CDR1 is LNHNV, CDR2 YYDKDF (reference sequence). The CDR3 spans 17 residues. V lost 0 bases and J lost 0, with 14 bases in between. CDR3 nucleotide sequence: TGTGCCACCAGCAGAGATCGAGGGTTAGGAACTAACTATGGCTACACCTTC. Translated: CATSRDRGLGTNYGYTF.

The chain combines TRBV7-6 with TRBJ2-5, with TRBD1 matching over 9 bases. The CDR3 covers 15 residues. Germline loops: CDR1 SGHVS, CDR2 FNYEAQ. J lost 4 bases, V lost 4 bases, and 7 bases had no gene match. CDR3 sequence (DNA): TGTGCCAGCAGCTCCACACAGGGGGCGGGAGAGACCCAGTACTTC. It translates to CASSSTQGAGETQYF.

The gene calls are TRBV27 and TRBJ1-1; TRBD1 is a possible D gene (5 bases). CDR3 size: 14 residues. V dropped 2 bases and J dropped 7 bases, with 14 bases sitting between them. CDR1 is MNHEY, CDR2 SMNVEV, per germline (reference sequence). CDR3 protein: CASSLRREGIEAFF. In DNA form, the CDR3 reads TGTGCCAGCAGTTTAAGAAGGGAGGGGATTGAAGCTTTCTTT.

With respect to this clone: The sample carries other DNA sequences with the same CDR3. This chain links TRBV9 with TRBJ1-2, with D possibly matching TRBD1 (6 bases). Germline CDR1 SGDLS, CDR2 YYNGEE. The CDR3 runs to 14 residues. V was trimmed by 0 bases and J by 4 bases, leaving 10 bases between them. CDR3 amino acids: CASSVGRGSYGYTF. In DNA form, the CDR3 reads TGTGCCAGCAGCGTAGGGAGGGGGTCCTATGGCTACACCTTC.